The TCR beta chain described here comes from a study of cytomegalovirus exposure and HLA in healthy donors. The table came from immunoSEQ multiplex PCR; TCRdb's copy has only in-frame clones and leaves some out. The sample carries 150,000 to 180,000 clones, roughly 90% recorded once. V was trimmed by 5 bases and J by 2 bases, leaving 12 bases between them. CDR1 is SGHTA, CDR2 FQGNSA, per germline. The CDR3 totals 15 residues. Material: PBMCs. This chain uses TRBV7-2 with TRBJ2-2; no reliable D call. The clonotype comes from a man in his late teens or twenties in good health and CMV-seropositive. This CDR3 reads CASSQVVINTGELFF. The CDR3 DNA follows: TGTGCCAGCAGCCAGGTCGTTATCAACACCGGGGAGCTGTTTTTT.